The source of this T cell receptor (beta chain) is a study of T cells after yellow fever vaccination. One entry per CDR3 protein results from TCRdb running MiXCR on the 5' RACE reads. The data show 300,000 to 350,000 distinct CDR3 sequences, under 5% seen once. Ten or more counts support this clonotype. Between the trimmed V and J ends, which lost 6 bases and 5 bases, there was a span of 14 bases. From germline, CDR1 is LGHNA and CDR2 YSLEER. This CDR3 has 14 residues. The TCR was taken from a man younger than 30 who received the YFV17D yellow fever vaccine. The chain has TRBV4-3 and TRBJ1-5; D is perhaps TRBD1 (6 bases). This sample comprised PBMCs, obtained 5 days after the yellow fever booster vaccination. The CDR3: CASSSTQGYQPQHF. The CDR3 DNA sequence: TGCGCCAGCAGTTCTACACAGGGATATCAGCCCCAGCATTTT.